The sequence of this T cell receptor (beta chain) was determined in a study of neurological immune-mediated disorders. The CDR3 runs 14 residues. V lost 7 bases and J lost 2, with 16 bases in between. CDR1 is SGHRS and CDR2 is YFSETQ in the germline V gene. MiXCR, run by TCRdb on the 5' RACE reads, gives a single entry per CDR3 protein. The table has approximately 30,000 distinct CDR3 sequences, about 3.8% seen once; the top ten hold more than 20%. Many counts were recorded for this clonotype. The receptor comes from a middle-aged woman in good health. Sequenced input: CD4+ T cells from blood. This chain links TRBV5-1 with TRBJ2-7, with D possibly being TRBD1 (5 bases). The CDR3 DNA is TGCGCCAGCGCCCCGGTGGGGCCAACCTACGAGCAGTACTTC. It yields the protein CASAPVGPTYEQYF.